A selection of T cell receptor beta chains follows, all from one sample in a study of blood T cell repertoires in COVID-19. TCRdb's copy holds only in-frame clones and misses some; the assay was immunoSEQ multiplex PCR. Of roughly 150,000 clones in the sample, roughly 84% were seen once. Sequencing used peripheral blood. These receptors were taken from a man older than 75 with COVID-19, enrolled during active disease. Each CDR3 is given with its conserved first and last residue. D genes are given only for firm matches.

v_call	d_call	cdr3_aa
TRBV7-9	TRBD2	CASHVAGGSNTGELFF
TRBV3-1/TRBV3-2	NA	CASSQAGSPLHF
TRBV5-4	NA	CASSLAGPNYEQYF
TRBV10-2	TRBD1	CASWTGNNSPLHF
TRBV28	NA	CASTLGGQSGEKLFF
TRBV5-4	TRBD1	CASSLGRTGTMQTQYF
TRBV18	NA	CASSPTTTNEQYF
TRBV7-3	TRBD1	CASSLSLGQGISGELFF
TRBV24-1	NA	CATIEERTLNTGELFF
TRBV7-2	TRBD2	CASSSSGGPSYEQYF
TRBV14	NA	CASSQERYTEAFF
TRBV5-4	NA	CASSLEQTGGNTIYF
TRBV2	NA	CASRVDSTNEKLFF
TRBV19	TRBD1	CASCRRTGSQPQHF
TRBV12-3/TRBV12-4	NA	CASKRYNEQFF
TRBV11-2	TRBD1	CASSPGTGLLGNTIYF
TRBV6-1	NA	CASSELGGAANQPQHF
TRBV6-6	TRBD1	CASSSWTGLAYEQYF
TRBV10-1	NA	CASSGGLEDEQFF
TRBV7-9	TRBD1	CASSLATTGGTEKLFF
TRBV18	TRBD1	CASSPGQGGTGYEQYF
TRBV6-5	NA	CASSYSQGYEQYF
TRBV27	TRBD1	CASRMWSGTGESNQPQHF
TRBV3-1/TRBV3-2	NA	CASSHNQGLRTGELFF
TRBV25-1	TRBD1	CASSGVSGQGGTEAFF
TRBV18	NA	CASSTTNPVGHNYGYTF
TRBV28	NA	CASSPTQGDTGRTEAFF
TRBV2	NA	CASRPERTPNTEAFF
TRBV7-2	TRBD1	CASSPQPQGAADTQYF
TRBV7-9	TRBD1	CASSYGTGVGYTF
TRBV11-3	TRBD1	CASSSYQGVGTDTQYF
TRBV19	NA	CASSMNPGQRFNQPQHF
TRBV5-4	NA	CASSLDRAEGTF
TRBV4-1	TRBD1	CASSGLGQGAAEKLFF
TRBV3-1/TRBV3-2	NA	CASSQGQVESPLHF
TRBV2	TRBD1	CASGDRGQSGNTIYF
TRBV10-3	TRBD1	CATGTGGTGELFF
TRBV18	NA	CASSPLGQETQYF
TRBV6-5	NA	CASSPWSVAGYGYTF
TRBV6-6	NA	CASSYLSPGNGYTF
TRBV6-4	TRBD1	CASSETDRKGAHGYTF